This T cell receptor beta chain was recovered during a study of blood T cell repertoires in COVID-19. Study at large: Some COVID-19 samples were acute and others convalescent; all came from the United States, Italy and Spain. In each case, the material was cDNA or gDNA derived from T cells, B-cell-depleted T cells, or PBMCs.

CDR1 is SGHTA, CDR2 FQGTGA, per germline. This CDR3 contains 13 residues. V lost 3 bases and J 1 base, leaving 6 bases between the germline ends. This table comes from immunoSEQ multiplex PCR, and its TCRdb copy is limited to in-frame clones, with some not included. Of around 370,000 clones listed, 90% are singletons. Of note for this clone: This may come from a read error, since a much larger clone is one base off. Other DNA variants within this sample encode the same CDR3.

The sequence derives from a man aged 18 to 35 with active or convalescent COVID-19. The rearrangement links TRBV7-3 to TRBJ1-1; D is ambiguous. The specimen was peripheral blood. The CDR3 DNA reads TGTGCCAGCAGCTTCGGAGGGAACACTGAAGCTTTCTTT. This sequence encodes CASSFGGNTEAFF.